This T cell receptor (beta chain) was identified during a study of blood T cells in healthy people across ages. Notes on the study in general: Considered underestimates were the diversity estimates obtained from one million T cells. Since the PBMCs were unsorted, naive and antigen-experienced cells could not be conclusively compared. In the absence of known donor CMV status, changes in expanded clonotypes were possibly confounded.

CDR1 and CDR2 from the germline V gene are LNHNV and YYDKDF (reference sequence). This CDR3 contains 16 residues. The ends were cut back, 4 bases at V and 4 bases at J, with 18 bases in the middle. For the second PCR, which ran for about 6 to 12 cycles, a sample-barcoded 5' primer and a J-beta primer mix were used. Tags on each cDNA molecule came from a template-switch adaptor with 12 random nucleotides. TCRdb passed the 5' RACE reads through MiXCR, listing each CDR3 protein once. The table records approximately 1,000,000 distinct CDR3 sequences, 35% to 55% of them present only once. A remark on this clonotype: Its cognate antigen is unknown.

V is TRBV15 and J is TRBJ2-3, with D perhaps matching TRBD1 or TRBD2 (5 bases each). Sequencing input: blood. The clonotype was recovered from a woman aged 55-75 years in good health. CDR3 protein: CATSTRLGVLPDTQYF. CDR3 bases: TGTGCCACCAGCACCCGCTTGGGGGTTTTGCCAGATACGCAGTATTTT.